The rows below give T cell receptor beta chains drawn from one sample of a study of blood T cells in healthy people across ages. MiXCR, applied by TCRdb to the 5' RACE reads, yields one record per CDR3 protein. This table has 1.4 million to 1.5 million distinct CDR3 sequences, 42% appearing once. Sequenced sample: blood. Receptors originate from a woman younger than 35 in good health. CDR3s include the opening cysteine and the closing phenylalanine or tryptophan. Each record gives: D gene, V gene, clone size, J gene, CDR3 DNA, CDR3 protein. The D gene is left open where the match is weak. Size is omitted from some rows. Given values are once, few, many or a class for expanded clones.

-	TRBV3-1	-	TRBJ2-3	TGTGCCAGCAGCCAAGCAGGGTCAGCGCAGTATTTT	CASSQAGSAQYF
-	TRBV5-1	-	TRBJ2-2	TGCGCCAGCAGCTTGGCAGGGCAGCCTAACACCGGGGAGCTGTTTTTT	CASSLAGQPNTGELFF
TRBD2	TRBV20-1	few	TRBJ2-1	TGCAGTGCTAGGATTAGCGGGAGGGACCACAATGAGCAGTTCTTC	CSARISGRDHNEQFF
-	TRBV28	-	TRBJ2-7	TGTGCCAGCAAAGGGGCCGGCGAGCAGTACTTC	CASKGAGEQYF
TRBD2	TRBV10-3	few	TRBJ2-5	TGTGCCATCAGCGATCCGGGACTAGCGGGGGGGCAAGAGACCCAGTACTTC	CAISDPGLAGGQETQYF
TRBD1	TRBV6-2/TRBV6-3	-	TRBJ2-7	TGTGCCAGCAGCCCCACGGGACAGGGTCCCTACAATGAGCAGTACTTC	CASSPTGQGPYNEQYF
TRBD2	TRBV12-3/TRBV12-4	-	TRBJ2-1	TGTGCCAGCAGTGTTCCGTCGGGGGGATATGAGCAGTTCTTC	CASSVPSGGYEQFF
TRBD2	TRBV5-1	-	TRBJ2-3	TGCGCCAGCAGCGCCCCACTAGCGGGGGGCACAGATACGCAGTATTTT	CASSAPLAGGTDTQYF
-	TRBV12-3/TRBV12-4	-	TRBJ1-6	TGTGCCAGCCTCCAGGGGCAATCCTATAATTCACCCCTCCACTTT	CASLQGQSYNSPLHF
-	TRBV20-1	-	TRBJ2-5	TGCAGTGCTAGATTTAGGGGAGGAGAGACCCAGTACTTC	CSARFRGGETQYF
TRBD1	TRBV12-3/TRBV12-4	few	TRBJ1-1	TGTGCCAGCAGTTCCCCGGACAGGGGGCTCACTGAAGCTTTCTTT	CASSSPDRGLTEAFF
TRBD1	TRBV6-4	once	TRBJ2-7	TGTGCCAGCAGTGACCTCAACCACGTTTTCCGGGACAGGGAGTCCTACGAGCAGTACTTC	CASSDLNHVFRDRESYEQYF
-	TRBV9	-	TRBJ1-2	TGTGCCAGCAGCTCAGAACGGGACACTTCTTTGGATGGCTACACCTTC	CASSSERDTSLDGYTF
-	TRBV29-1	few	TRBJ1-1	TGCAGCGTTGAACCCATGGACAGAAATGAAGCTTTCTTT	CSVEPMDRNEAFF
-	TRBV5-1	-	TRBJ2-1	TGCGCCAGCAGCTTGGTTCCCGCGGGAAGCTCCTACAATGAGCAGTTCTTC	CASSLVPAGSSYNEQFF
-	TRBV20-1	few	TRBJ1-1	TGCAGTGCCCACCCTACACCCTTAAGTATTGCTTTCTTT	CSAHPTPLSIAFF
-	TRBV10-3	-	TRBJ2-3	TGTGCCACCAGTCCCGCGGGAAGCACAGATACGCAGTATTTT	CATSPAGSTDTQYF
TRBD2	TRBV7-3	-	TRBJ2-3	TGTGCCAGCAGCTTAACTTCGCAGATAGCGGGGGGGACAGGAGATACGCAGTATTTT	CASSLTSQIAGGTGDTQYF
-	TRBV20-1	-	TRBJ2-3	TGCAGTGCTACGCGGGCTGGGTTAGATACGCAGTATTTT	CSATRAGLDTQYF
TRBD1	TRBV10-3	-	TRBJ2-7	TGTGCCATCAATAGGGGACAGAACCCAGCCTACGAGCAGTACTTC	CAINRGQNPAYEQYF
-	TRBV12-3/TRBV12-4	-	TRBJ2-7	TGTGCCAGCAGTTTCACCGGCGGAGGCGAGCAGTACTTC	CASSFTGGGEQYF
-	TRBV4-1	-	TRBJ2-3	TGCGCCAGCAGCCAAGAAGGGCAGGGACCAGATACGCAGTCTTTT	CASSQEGQGPDTQSF
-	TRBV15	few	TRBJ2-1	TGTGCCACCAGCAGAGGCGGCGGGGCCACGTACAATGAGCAGTTCTTC	CATSRGGGATYNEQFF
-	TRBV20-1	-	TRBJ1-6	TGCAGTGCTAGAGATTACCCTACAGGGTCGCAGAATTCACCCCTCCACTTT	CSARDYPTGSQNSPLHF
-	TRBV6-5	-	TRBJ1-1	TGTGCCAGCAGTTACTCCGCGAACACTGAAGCTTTCTTT	CASSYSANTEAFF
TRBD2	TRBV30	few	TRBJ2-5	TGTGCCTGGAGTTCCGGGACTAGCGGACAAGAGACCCAGTACTTC	CAWSSGTSGQETQYF
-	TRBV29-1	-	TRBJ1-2	TGCAGCATTCCCCGACAGCTTAGAGATTATGGCTACACCTTC	CSIPRQLRDYGYTF
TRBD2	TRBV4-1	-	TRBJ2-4	TGCGCCAGCAGCCAAGGTTCTAGTAGCGGGAGGGCCAAAAACATTCAGTACTTC	CASSQGSSSGRAKNIQYF
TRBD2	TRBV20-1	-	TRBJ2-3	TGCAGTGCTCCCCGACTAGCGGGGTTCAATCCAGATACGCAGTATTTT	CSAPRLAGFNPDTQYF
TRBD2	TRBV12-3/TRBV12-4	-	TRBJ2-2	TGTGCCAGCAGCCGAATAGCGGGAGTCTTAACCGGGGAGCTGTTTTTT	CASSRIAGVLTGELFF
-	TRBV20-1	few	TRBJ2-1	TGCAGTGCCCCCTCCCCAAGCGGCGGTGAGCAGTTCTTC	CSAPSPSGGEQFF
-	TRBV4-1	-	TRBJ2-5	TGCGCCAGCAGCCAACTGGGGCTGGGGGAGACCCAGTACTTC	CASSQLGLGETQYF
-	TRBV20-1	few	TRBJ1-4	TGCAGTGCTATTGGAGGGGGTGTAGAAAAACTGTTTTTT	CSAIGGGVEKLFF
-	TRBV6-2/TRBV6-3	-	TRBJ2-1	TGTGCCAGCGGCTGGGGCGGAGGGTACAATGAGCAGTTCTTT	CASGWGGGYNEQFF
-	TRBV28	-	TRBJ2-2	TGTGCCAGCGGGACCCGACAGCTACTCAAGCTCGCGAACACCGGGGAGCTGTTTTTT	CASGTRQLLKLANTGELFF
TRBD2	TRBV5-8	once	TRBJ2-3	TGTGCCAGCAGCTGGCTAGCGGGGAATACGCAGTATTTT	CASSWLAGNTQYF
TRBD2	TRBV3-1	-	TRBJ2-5	TGTGCCAGCAGCCAAGGGGTTCTAGCGGGAGTTCGGTACTTC	CASSQGVLAGVRYF
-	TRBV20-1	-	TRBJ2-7	TGCAGTGCCCCGACCGGGACTTACTCCTACAATGAGCAGTACTTC	CSAPTGTYSYNEQYF
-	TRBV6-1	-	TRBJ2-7	TGTGCCAGCAGTGAGGGACCCTCCCTAAGCGCCCACGAGCAGTACTTC	CASSEGPSLSAHEQYF
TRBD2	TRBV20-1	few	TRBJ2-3	TGCAGTGCCCCGGGGGGTTTCGGCACAGATACGCAGTATTTT	CSAPGGFGTDTQYF
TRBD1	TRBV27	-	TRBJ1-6	TGTGCCAGCAGTGGGACAGGGTTCTATAATTCACCCCTCCACTTT	CASSGTGFYNSPLHF